A single sample is the source of the 12 T cell receptor beta chains below, sequenced in a study of response to subunit inactivated influenza vaccine. TCRdb reprocessed the RT-PCR reads with MiXCR, giving one entry per CDR3 protein. The profile shows under 950,000 distinct CDR3 sequences, 20% to 25% of them singletons. The material was PBMCs from blood, obtained more than 4 days after vaccination. The origin of the receptors is a man aged 50 to 60 who received an inactivated influenza vaccine.

The rearrangement links TRBV11-2 to TRBJ2-1, with D unclear. The CDR3 has 11 amino acids. With 5 bases removed from V and 8 bases from J, the gap between germline ends came to 7 bases. Germline V lookup: CDR1 SGHAT, CDR2 FQNNGV. The CDR3 region is CASSERYEQFF. The CDR3 region has the DNA TGTGCCAGCAGCGAAAGATATGAGCAGTTCTTC.

The V call is TRBV4-2, the J call TRBJ2-1, with 7 nucleotides matching TRBD2. The CDR3 consists of 19 residues. Germline values: CDR1 LGHNA, CDR2 YNFKEQ. J lost 0 bases, V lost 1 base, and 12 bases had no gene match. This CDR3 reads CASSQVGSGSPSSYNEQFF. In nucleotides, the CDR3 is TGTGCCAGCAGCCAAGTGGGTAGCGGGTCCCCGAGCTCCTACAATGAGCAGTTCTTC.

The rearrangement links TRBV18 to TRBJ2-1; D perhaps matches TRBD1 (5 bases). This CDR3 comprises 15 residues. Germline V CDR1 and CDR2: KGHSH, LQKENI. Trimming cost V 6 bases and J 1 base, with 13 bases left between them. CDR3: CASSSNRNSYNEQFF. CDR3 nucleotides: TGTGCCAGCTCCTCGAACAGGAATTCCTACAATGAGCAGTTCTTC.

This clonotype was seen a handful of times. This chain joins TRBV9 and TRBJ2-3, with 10 bases matching TRBD2. This CDR3 has 16 amino acids. The germline gives CDR1 SGDLS, CDR2 YYNGEE. Trimming took 1 base from V and 5 from J; bases not matched to a gene: 7. CDR3 DNA: TGTGCCAGCAGCGTATCCAGCGGGAGGGCCAGAGATACGCAGTATTTT. This gives the protein CASSVSSGRARDTQYF.

The chain carries TRBV5-1 and TRBJ1-1, with D perhaps matching TRBD1 (6 bases). V shed 4 bases and J shed 4 bases, with 14 bases lying between them. This CDR3 spans 14 amino acids. Per the germline V gene, CDR1 is SGHRS and CDR2 is YFSETQ. The CDR3 bases are TGCGCCAGCAGCCCCCCGATGGGGGCCACTGAAGCTTTCTTT. This codes for CASSPPMGATEAFF.

Points on this clonotype: Relative to the germline gene, one junction end is altered; a read error may explain this. This chain links TRBV6-5 with TRBJ1-3; D is uncertain. The germline V gene has CDR1 MNHEY and CDR2 SVGAGI. The CDR3 sequence is 16 residues long. CDR3 protein: CARSYSPTVSGNTIYF. The CDR3 DNA sequence: TGTGCCAGAAGTTATTCCCCGACGGTTTCTGGAAACACCATATATTTT.

The CDR3 spells CSVVEGSYEQYF. The CDR3 DNA is TGCAGCGTTGTCGAGGGTTCCTACGAGCAGTACTTC. The chain recombines TRBV29-1 with TRBJ2-7; TRBD2 is a possible D gene (5 bases). Germline V lookup: CDR1 SQVTM, CDR2 ANQGSEA. The CDR3 length is 12 residues. V was trimmed by 4 bases and J by 1 base, leaving 8 bases between them.

This clonotype has a handful of counts. The chain uses TRBV20-1 and TRBJ1-2; D not certain. Germline V gives CDR1 DFQATT, CDR2 SNEGSKA (reference sequence). Trimming removed 5 bases at V and 8 bases at J, with 12 bases between. This CDR3 spans 11 amino acids. In DNA, the CDR3 is TGCAGTGCTGACTGGCCGGGAGGCTACACCTTC. This gives the protein CSADWPGGYTF.

The rearrangement links TRBV3-1 to TRBJ1-1; D not resolved. The V end lost 4 bases, the J end lost 1 base, and 16 bases lay between the germline ends. CDR3 length equals 16 residues. Germline loops: CDR1 LGHDT, CDR2 YNNKEL (reference sequence). The chain's CDR3 is CASSLSGGYWNTEAFF. CDR3 coding DNA: TGTGCCAGCAGCCTTTCAGGCGGATACTGGAACACTGAAGCTTTCTTT.

This chain uses TRBV28 with TRBJ2-1; TRBD1 aligns across 8 bases. The CDR3 is 15 residues long. Germline values: CDR1 MDHEN, CDR2 SYDVKM. V trimming: 6 bases; J trimming: 8 bases; junction bases outside the gene matches: 12. The CDR3 sequence is CASSKDRGGLYEQFF. DNA for the CDR3: TGTGCCAGCAGCAAAGACAGGGGAGGCCTCTATGAGCAGTTCTTC.

The chain is built from TRBV6-1 and TRBJ1-5; 10 bases are shared with TRBD1. Germline values: CDR1 MNHNS, CDR2 SASEGT. The CDR3 has 15 amino acids. V was clipped by 6 bases and J by 4 bases; unmatched bases: 6. The CDR3 bases are TGTGCCAGCAGGGCCCGGGACAGGGGAAATCAGCCCCAGCATTTT. This sequence encodes CASRARDRGNQPQHF.

This chain uses TRBV27 with TRBJ2-7, with D possibly being TRBD1 (6 bases). Trimming took off 0 bases at V and 3 bases at J, with 12 bases between the two ends. CDR1 is MNHEY and CDR2 is SMNVEV in the germline V gene (reference sequence). The CDR3 has 15 residues. CDR3 coding DNA: TGTGCCAGCAGTTTATCGTACGGACAGAGCTACGAGCAGTACTTC. This codes for CASSLSYGQSYEQYF.